This TCR beta chain was observed in a study of response to subunit inactivated influenza vaccine. Study-level findings and limits: Authors proposed each seasonal influenza vaccination draws in few new T cells.

Deletions cut 0 bases from V and 2 bases from J, with 13 bases between. CDR1 and CDR2 from the germline V gene are LGHNA and YNFKEQ. The CDR3 totals 16 residues. A single record per CDR3 protein comes from TCRdb applying MiXCR to the RT-PCR reads. This repertoire shows about half a million distinct CDR3 sequences, approximately 7.7% found once; its top ten account for about an eighth. This clonotype was seen more than once but under ten times. Antigen: not known. The sequencing used PBMCs from blood, collected less than 30 months after vaccination. This chain joins TRBV4-2 and TRBJ2-5; unclear D gene. The source is a man between 50 and 75 years old who received an inactivated influenza vaccine. CDR3 protein: CASSQERPGRQETQYF. The CDR3 nucleotides are TGTGCCAGCAGCCAAGAACGGCCTGGACGGCAAGAGACCCAGTACTTC.